This is a list of T cell receptor beta chains from one sample in a study of breast tumors, draining lymph nodes, adjacent tissues. MiXCR, run by TCRdb on the multiplex PCR reads, gives a single entry per CDR3 protein. The sample shows over 100,000 distinct CDR3 sequences, about a fifth of them seen only once. Material for sequencing was axillary lymph node tissue. The receptors here all came from a female donor with breast cancer. Some clones in this sample may be carry-over from other donors' samples. CDR3s include the opening cysteine and the closing phenylalanine or tryptophan. The order of the fields is CDR3 length, clone size, V gene, D gene, J gene, CDR3 DNA, CDR3 protein. A D gene is named only where the DNA matches it firmly. Clone size is stated in some rows and not others, as once, few, many or a class when expanded.

cdr3_length: 17
clone_size: many
v_call: TRBV10-1
d_call: TRBD1
j_call: TRBJ1-2
cdr3_nt: TGCGCCAGCAGAACCCGGGACAGGGGCGCTGGTCCGTTTGGCTACACCTTC
cdr3_aa: CASRTRDRGAGPFGYTF

cdr3_length: 13
clone_size: many
v_call: TRBV2
d_call: -
j_call: TRBJ2-5
cdr3_nt: TGTGCCAGCAGTTGGAGACTCCAAGAGACCCAGTACTTC
cdr3_aa: CASSWRLQETQYF

cdr3_length: 15
clone_size: few
v_call: TRBV12-3/TRBV12-4
d_call: -
j_call: TRBJ2-1
cdr3_nt: TGTGCCAGCAGTTTAGGGGACACCTCCTACAGTGAGCAGTTCTTC
cdr3_aa: CASSLGDTSYSEQFF

cdr3_length: 15
clone_size: many
v_call: TRBV6-1
d_call: TRBD2
j_call: TRBJ2-7
cdr3_nt: TGTGCCAGCAGCGCCACTAGCGGGGGCTCCTACGAGCAGTACTTC
cdr3_aa: CASSATSGGSYEQYF

cdr3_length: 12
clone_size: many
v_call: TRBV20-1
d_call: -
j_call: TRBJ1-2
cdr3_nt: TGCAGTGCTAGAAAGGGTACTTACGGCTACACCTTC
cdr3_aa: CSARKGTYGYTF

cdr3_length: 18
clone_size: many
v_call: TRBV11-2
d_call: TRBD1
j_call: TRBJ2-7
cdr3_nt: TGTGCCAGCAACATACTAGGCTTTAGGGACAGGGGCATCTACGAGCAGTACTTC
cdr3_aa: CASNILGFRDRGIYEQYF

cdr3_length: 14
clone_size: many
v_call: TRBV7-2
d_call: TRBD1
j_call: TRBJ2-7
cdr3_nt: TGTGCCAGCAGCTTTCTACAGGGGTCCTACGAGCAGTACTTC
cdr3_aa: CASSFLQGSYEQYF

cdr3_length: 13
clone_size: many
v_call: TRBV2
d_call: -
j_call: TRBJ2-7
cdr3_nt: TGTGCCAGCAGTGGAAGGGTGGCTTCCGAGCAGTACTTC
cdr3_aa: CASSGRVASEQYF

cdr3_length: 13
clone_size: many
v_call: TRBV12-3/TRBV12-4
d_call: -
j_call: TRBJ2-5
cdr3_nt: TGTGCCAGCAGTTCGCAGGAACAAGAGACCCAGTACTTC
cdr3_aa: CASSSQEQETQYF

cdr3_length: 14
clone_size: many
v_call: TRBV11-1
d_call: TRBD1
j_call: TRBJ2-5
cdr3_nt: TGTGCCAGCAGCTTAGTAACAGGGGGAGAGACCCAGTACTTC
cdr3_aa: CASSLVTGGETQYF

cdr3_length: 16
clone_size: many
v_call: TRBV6-6
d_call: -
j_call: TRBJ1-6
cdr3_nt: TGTGCCAGCAGTTACTCACCTCGGGGTTCTTATTCACCCCTCCACTTT
cdr3_aa: CASSYSPRGSYSPLHF

cdr3_length: 13
clone_size: -
v_call: TRBV30
d_call: -
j_call: TRBJ1-5
cdr3_nt: TGTGCCTGGAATGAGGGGATTCATCAGCCCCAGCATTTT
cdr3_aa: CAWNEGIHQPQHF

cdr3_length: 14
clone_size: -
v_call: TRBV6-2/TRBV6-3
d_call: -
j_call: TRBJ1-4
cdr3_nt: TGTGCCAGCAGTACCCCCGCACAGGGAGGGAAACTGTTTTTT
cdr3_aa: CASSTPAQGGKLFF

cdr3_length: 15
clone_size: many
v_call: TRBV5-1
d_call: -
j_call: TRBJ2-1
cdr3_nt: TGCGCCAGCAGCTTGAGTCAGGGGACGTACAATGAGCAGTTCTTC
cdr3_aa: CASSLSQGTYNEQFF

cdr3_length: 13
clone_size: many
v_call: TRBV24-1
d_call: -
j_call: TRBJ2-1
cdr3_nt: TGTGCCACCAGTGATATAATCTACAATGAGCAGTTCTTC
cdr3_aa: CATSDIIYNEQFF

cdr3_length: 13
clone_size: many
v_call: TRBV29-1
d_call: -
j_call: TRBJ1-2
cdr3_nt: TGCAGCGCAACGGGGTCAGGGGCCGGTGGCTACACCTTC
cdr3_aa: CSATGSGAGGYTF